This entry lists 15 T cell receptor beta chains sequenced from one sample in a study of T cells after yellow fever vaccination. TCRdb recomputed calls from the 5' RACE reads with MiXCR, one row per CDR3 protein. The sample consists of some 300,000 distinct CDR3 sequences, roughly 8.7% of them appearing once. Specimen: CD4+ T cells sorted from PBMCs, collected 5 days after the yellow fever booster vaccination. The receptors were gathered from a man aged 18 to 30 who received the YFV17D yellow fever vaccine.

This clonotype has at least ten counts. The CDR3 region is CASSLNSPLHF. CDR3 coding DNA: TGTGCCAGCAGCTTAAATTCACCCCTCCACTTT. The genes are TRBV12-3 or TRBV12-4 and TRBJ1-6; unclear D gene. V lost 6 bases, J lost 7 bases, and 4 bases lay in between. The CDR3 covers 11 residues.

This clonotype was observed many times. V usage is TRBV10-3 and J usage is TRBJ2-5; TRBD1 aligns across 8 bases. After removal of 3 bases from V and 3 bases from J, the junction contained 0 bases not matched to a gene. This CDR3 comprises 13 residues. Germline-derived CDR1 and CDR2 are ENHRY and SYGVKD. The CDR3 nucleotides are TGTGCCATCAGTGAACAGGGGGAAGAGACCCAGTACTTC. Its protein product is CAISEQGEETQYF.

The chain recombines TRBV7-2 with TRBJ1-5, with TRBD1 as a possible D gene (5 bases). CDR3 length: 14 residues. Germline assignment: CDR1 SGHTA and CDR2 FQGNSA. V was cut by 5 bases and J by 6 bases, with 14 bases left in between. The CDR3 DNA is TGTGCCAGCAGCCCTTCGACAGAGAGTCAGCCCCAGCATTTT. Protein product: CASSPSTESQPQHF.

The chain employs TRBV10-2 and TRBJ2-1; D gene unclear. The germline V gene has CDR1 WSHSY and CDR2 SAAADI. V was shortened by 1 base and J by 8 bases, with 18 bases between the two germline ends. The CDR3 spans 16 residues. CDR3 nucleotides: TGCGCCAGCAGTGAGTACCCGAAAGGATCGCACGATGAGCAGTTCTTC. This gives the protein CASSEYPKGSHDEQFF.

Only a few counts were recorded for this clonotype. This sequence joins TRBV20-1 and TRBJ2-3; D is unresolved. CDR1 is DFQATT and CDR2 is SNEGSKA in the germline V gene (reference sequence). The CDR3 contains 13 residues. V was clipped by 6 bases and J by 2 bases, with 12 bases between them. The CDR3 here is CSAMGSPTDTQYF. CDR3 DNA sequence: TGCAGTGCCATGGGCAGCCCCACAGATACGCAGTATTTT.

The chain has TRBV27 and TRBJ2-1, with 9 nucleotides matching TRBD1. The CDR3 extends over 16 amino acids. V lost 5 bases, J lost 6 bases, and 11 bases stayed unmatched. CDR1 is MNHEY and CDR2 is SMNVEV in the germline V gene (reference sequence). CDR3 in DNA: TGTGCCAGCAGTCCCCAACCGGGACAGGGTATCAATGAGCAGTTCTTC. This gives the protein CASSPQPGQGINEQFF.

The table lists this clonotype with a few counts. CDR3 loop: CASSIERNQPQHF. The CDR3 nucleotides are TGTGCCAGTAGTATCGAGCGAAATCAGCCCCAGCATTTT. V gene TRBV19 combines with J gene TRBJ1-5; D remains ambiguous. This CDR3 contains 13 residues. Deletions cut 3 bases from V and 4 bases from J, with 7 bases between. Germline CDR1 is LNHDA and CDR2 is SQIVND (reference sequence). The variable domain in full, completed from reference TRBV19 and TRBJ1-5, reads DGGITQSPKYLFRKEGQNVTLSCEQNLNHDAMYWYRQDPGQGLRLIYYSQIVNDFQKGDIAEGYSVSREKKESFPLTVTSAQKNPTAFYLCASSIERNQPQHFGDGTRLSIL.

The chain uses TRBV6-5 and TRBJ2-3, with D tentatively TRBD2 (5 bases). V lost 4 bases and J 5 bases, leaving 10 bases between the germline ends. Germline lookup yields CDR1 MNHEY and CDR2 SVGAGI. The CDR3 runs 13 residues. Here the CDR3 DNA reads TGTGCCAGCAGTTTTCGACGGGAAGATACGCAGTATTTT. Amino acids: CASSFRREDTQYF.

This clonotype was detected ten times or more. The rearrangement uses TRBV12-3 or TRBV12-4 and TRBJ2-4; tentatively, D is TRBD2 (6 bases). The ends were cut back, 1 base at V and 1 base at J, with 11 bases in the middle. This CDR3 spans 16 amino acids. The chain's CDR3 is CASSLEGGVAKNIQYF. In DNA, the CDR3 is TGTGCCAGCAGTTTAGAGGGCGGGGTCGCCAAAAACATTCAGTACTTC.

The chain employs TRBV6-6 and TRBJ1-4, with D hard to call. The CDR3 runs to 14 residues. V dropped 2 bases and J dropped 7 bases, with 11 bases sitting between them. CDR1 and CDR2 (germline): MNHNY, SVGAGI (reference sequence). CDR3 in amino acids: CASSYAATGEKLFF. CDR3 nucleotides: TGTGCCAGCAGTTACGCGGCAACGGGTGAAAAACTGTTTTTT.

This clonotype was seen only a few times. The chain couples TRBV4-1 to TRBJ1-6; D not certain. Between the trimmed V and J ends, which lost 1 base and 10 bases, there was a span of 14 bases. CDR3 length: 15 amino acids. CDR1 is MGHRA and CDR2 is YSYEKL in the germline V gene. CDR3 amino acids: CASSQGPGPASPLHF. CDR3 in DNA: TGCGCCAGCAGCCAAGGCCCCGGGCCCGCATCACCCCTCCACTTT.

This chain connects TRBV3-1 to TRBJ1-6; D is undetermined. V lost 4 bases, J lost 7 bases, and 5 bases lay in between. CDR1 and CDR2 from the germline V gene are LGHDT and YNNKEL (reference sequence). The CDR3 loop spans 12 amino acids. CDR3 DNA: TGTGCCAGCAGCCTATTGAATTCACCCCTCCACTTT. Protein: CASSLLNSPLHF. The full variable domain, in which reference TRBV3-1 and TRBJ1-6 provide the parts outside the CDR3, is DTAVSQTPKYLVTQMGNDKSIKCEQNLGHDTMYWYKQDSKKFLKIMFSYNNKELIINETVPNRFSPKSPDKAHLNLHINSLELGDSAVYFCASSLLNSPLHFGNGTRLTVT.

The chain is built from TRBV6-2 or TRBV6-3 and TRBJ2-5, with D possibly being TRBD1 (6 bases). Germline V gene sequence: CDR1 MNHEY, CDR2 SVGEGT. The V end was cut by 10 bases, the J end by 1 base, with 13 bases between. The CDR3 extends over 13 amino acids. CDR3 sequence: CAIQGGFQETQYF. The CDR3, as DNA: TGTGCCATCCAAGGGGGATTCCAAGAGACCCAGTACTTC.

The chain uses TRBV6-5 and TRBJ1-2; D unresolved. Germline CDR1 MNHEY, CDR2 SVGAGI. V was clipped by 4 bases and J by 5 bases, with 14 bases between them. The CDR3 loop spans 14 amino acids. CDR3 sequence: CASSSPTGVYGYTF. For the CDR3, the DNA is TGTGCCAGCAGTTCCCCGACCGGGGTATATGGCTACACCTTC.

This clonotype came up many times. V is TRBV5-1 and J is TRBJ1-1; D is undetermined. CDR3 length: 11 residues. Trimming left V 5 bases short and J 2 bases short, with 4 bases between. The V gene's germline CDR1 is SGHRS and CDR2 YFSETQ. DNA of the CDR3: TGCGCCAGCAGTGGTAACACTGAAGCTTTCTTT. Amino acids: CASSGNTEAFF.